The 23 T cell receptor beta chains reported below all come from one sample, sequenced in a study of identifying expanded T cells in peripheral blood. Measured with immunoSEQ multiplex PCR; TCRdb has only the in-frame clones, and not every one. The sample lists about 78,000 clones, 84% occurring once. The sample comprised blood. The receptors shown here come from a person aged 18 to 75 in good health.

The gene calls are TRBV7-8 and TRBJ2-2, with D unresolved. CDR1 is SGHVS and CDR2 is FQNEAQ in the germline V gene. The CDR3 spans 15 residues. V was trimmed by 3 bases and J by 3 bases, leaving 11 bases between them. In DNA, the CDR3 is TGTGCCAGCAGCTTTAGACTGATCCACACCGGGGAGCTGTTTTTT. Encoded protein: CASSFRLIHTGELFF.

This clone showed up just a few times. This chain uses TRBV4-3 with TRBJ1-1; 8 bases align to TRBD1. Per germline, CDR1 LGHNA and CDR2 YSLEER. This CDR3 comprises 14 residues. The V gene end was trimmed by 3 bases and the J gene end by 7 bases; junction bases not matched to a gene: 7. CDR3 DNA sequence: TGCGCCAGCAGCCACAATTCCGGGACAGGTGAAGCTTTCTTT. This encodes CASSHNSGTGEAFF.

This sequence joins TRBV4-3 and TRBJ2-7; TRBD2 matches at 9 bases. The CDR3 runs 15 residues. J was trimmed by 3 bases and V by 4 bases; bases with no gene match: 7. The germline CDR1 and CDR2 sequences are LGHNA and YSLEER. The CDR3 nucleotides are TGCGCCAGCAGCCCCCCCCGGACTAGCGTCTACGAGCAGTACTTC. This translates into CASSPPRTSVYEQYF.

This sequence joins TRBV4-3 and TRBJ2-5; D call uncertain. The closer fit of TRBJ2-7 to the DNA end suggests the J call may be wrong. There are 15 residues in the CDR3. The germline V gene has CDR1 LGHNA and CDR2 YSLEER. Here the CDR3 DNA reads TGCGCCAGCAGCCAAGACCCCTATTCCCCCTACGAGCAGTACTTC. Amino acid sequence: CASSQDPYSPYEQYF.

The chain combines TRBV19 with TRBJ2-1; D is undetermined. This CDR3 spans 12 amino acids. V was shortened by 3 bases and J by 7 bases, with 7 bases between the two germline ends. Germline V gene lookup returns CDR1 LNHDA and CDR2 SQIVND (reference sequence). The CDR3 nucleotides read TGTGCCAGTAGTATCGTTTTTAATGAGCAGTTCTTC. Protein sequence: CASSIVFNEQFF. Looking up the rest from reference TRBV19 and TRBJ2-1 gives the full variable domain: DGGITQSPKYLFRKEGQNVTLSCEQNLNHDAMYWYRQDPGQGLRLIYYSQIVNDFQKGDIAEGYSVSREKKESFPLTVTSAQKNPTAFYLCASSIVFNEQFFGPGTRLTVL.

The CDR3 DNA follows: TGTGCCAGCAGCTCAACAGGGGGCACAGATACGCAGTATTTT. Its translation: CASSSTGGTDTQYF. This chain connects TRBV9 to TRBJ2-3; 7 nucleotides line up with TRBD1. CDR1 and CDR2 (germline): SGDLS, YYNGEE. The V gene end was trimmed by 4 bases and the J gene end by 1 base; junction bases not matched to a gene: 3. CDR3 length: 14 amino acids.

The chain uses TRBV10-3 and TRBJ1-2, with D possibly TRBD1 on 6 matching bases. Germline V gene lookup returns CDR1 ENHRY and CDR2 SYGVKD. This CDR3 has 13 amino acids. The germline V and J ends were trimmed by 5 bases and 3 bases, with 10 bases remaining between them. For the CDR3, the DNA is TGTGCCATCAGTCAGGACAGCGACTATGGCTACACCTTC. Translated, it gives CAISQDSDYGYTF.

The chain combines TRBV28 with TRBJ1-2; the match to TRBD1 covers 7 bases. Germline V gene data show CDR1 as MDHEN and CDR2 as SYDVKM. The CDR3 consists of 13 residues. V was pared by 2 bases and J by 6 bases, with 3 bases of the junction left unmatched. The CDR3 DNA is TGTGCCAGCAGTTTAAGAGGGGGCAATGGCTACACCTTC. Translated, it gives CASSLRGGNGYTF.

This sequence joins TRBV19 and TRBJ1-1, with a tentative D call TRBD1 (6 bases). The germline gives CDR1 LNHDA, CDR2 SQIVND (reference sequence). Trimming removed 2 bases from V and 4 bases from J, with 14 bases in between. The CDR3 is made up of 15 amino acids. CDR3 sequence reads: CASSIPSGGTTEAFF. CDR3 coding DNA: TGTGCCAGTAGTATACCGTCCGGGGGCACCACTGAAGCTTTCTTT.

As regards this clone: The junction does not match germline at one end; this may be a read error. The identical CDR3 is also encoded by other nucleotide sequences in the sample. Here the CDR3 reads CASSEVNIQYF. The CDR3 DNA follows: TGTGCCAGCAGCGAGGTAAACATTCAGTACTTT. The V and J genes are TRBV6-6 and TRBJ2-4; D gene uncertain. The V gene's germline CDR1 is MNHNY and CDR2 SVGAGI (reference sequence). This CDR3 has 11 residues.

The rearrangement joins TRBV10-3 to TRBJ2-5; 11 bases align to TRBD2. Germline V lookup: CDR1 ENHRY, CDR2 SYGVKD. The CDR3 is 17 residues long. Losses at the gene ends were 2 bases for V and 3 bases for J; bases not matched to a gene: 8. The CDR3 DNA follows: TGTGCCATCAGTGAGGGCGTGACTAGCGGGGTAGAAGAGACCCAGTACTTC. Its protein product is CAISEGVTSGVEETQYF.

The V call is TRBV7-6, the J call TRBJ2-1; 13 bases agree with TRBD2. The CDR3 extends over 19 amino acids. Looked up from germline, CDR1 is SGHVS and CDR2 is FNYEAQ. The V segment lost 5 bases and the J segment 7 bases; nucleotides outside the gene matches: 17. CDR3 nucleotide sequence: TGTGCCAGCAGCAGACTAGCGGGAGGTCTCCGTAGGAGTTGGAATGAGCAGTTCTTC. This codes for CASSRLAGGLRRSWNEQFF.

V and J are TRBV5-1 and TRBJ2-7; possible D gene TRBD1, 6 bases. Trimming removed 3 bases from V and 3 bases from J, with 16 bases in between. The CDR3 is made up of 15 amino acids. Germline-derived CDR1 and CDR2 are SGHRS and YFSETQ. CDR3 residues: CASSWSGTSDYEQYF. The CDR3 DNA sequence: TGCGCCAGCAGCTGGTCCGGGACATCAGACTACGAGCAGTACTTC.

The V call is TRBV7-3, the J call TRBJ1-1; no definite D call. V lost 1 base and J lost 1, with 7 bases in between. The CDR3 is 14 amino acids. Germline loops: CDR1 SGHTA, CDR2 FQGTGA. The CDR3 loop is CASSLSPGNTEAFF. The DNA of the CDR3 is TGTGCCAGCAGCTTAAGTCCAGGGAACACTGAAGCTTTCTTT.

V usage is TRBV7-2 and J usage is TRBJ2-5; no clear D gene. This CDR3 comprises 11 residues. The V and J ends lost 6 bases and 2 bases respectively, with 4 bases between them. Germline V CDR1 and CDR2: SGHTA, FQGNSA. CDR3 sequence reads: CASRLQETQYF. DNA for the CDR3: TGTGCCAGCAGACTACAAGAGACCCAGTACTTC.

The gene calls are TRBV5-1 and TRBJ2-1; the D is unclear. V gave up 0 bases and J gave up 0 bases, with 13 bases separating them. Germline CDR1 reads SGHRS; CDR2 reads YFSETQ. The CDR3 is 17 residues long. The CDR3 sequence: CASSLGLRAISYNEQFF. CDR3 nucleotides: TGCGCCAGCAGCTTGGGCTTAAGAGCCATCTCCTACAATGAGCAGTTCTTC.

This rearrangement joins TRBV27 to TRBJ2-7; D remains ambiguous. CDR3 length equals 14 residues. Germline V CDR1 and CDR2: MNHEY, SMNVEV (reference sequence). V was shortened by 1 base and J by 2 bases, with 9 bases between the two germline ends. CDR3 protein: CASSLFARPYEQYF. The CDR3 DNA is TGTGCCAGCAGTTTATTTGCACGTCCCTACGAGCAGTACTTC.

The chain employs TRBV4-2 and TRBJ2-1, with 11 positions matching TRBD2. The CDR3 consists of 16 residues. CDR1 is LGHNA and CDR2 is YNFKEQ in the germline V gene. V lost 0 bases to trimming and J lost 15 bases; unmatched junction nucleotides: 13. This chain's CDR3 is CASSQEGSGRASAPFF. The CDR3, as DNA: TGTGCCAGCAGCCAAGAGGGTAGCGGGAGGGCGTCGGCTCCGTTCTTC.

The chain is built from TRBV27 and TRBJ2-4, with TRBD2 identical over 7 bases. The CDR3 extends over 14 amino acids. V shed 6 bases, J shed 3 bases, and the junction held 5 bases outside the gene matches. CDR1 MNHEY and CDR2 SMNVEV come from the germline V gene (reference sequence). CDR3 DNA: TGTGCCAGCAGGGGAGGGGAGGGCAAAAACATTCAGTACTTC. Its protein product is CASRGGEGKNIQYF.

The chain is built from TRBV19 and TRBJ1-1; no clear D gene. CDR3 length: 11 amino acids. The V gene's germline CDR1 is LNHDA and CDR2 SQIVND (reference sequence). V was pared by 6 bases and J by 10 bases, with 12 bases between. CDR3 amino acids: CASSRSTGAFF. CDR3 bases: TGTGCCAGTAGCCGGTCCACGGGAGCTTTCTTT.

This clone has only one observation. The chain joins TRBV9 to TRBJ2-1, with D uncertain. The CDR3 extends over 14 amino acids. With 4 bases removed from V and 6 bases from J, the gap between germline ends came to 14 bases. CDR1 is SGDLS, CDR2 YYNGEE, per germline. CDR3 coding DNA: TGTGCCAGCAGCACCGGGCCCGTTGTCAATGAGCAGTTCTTC. This sequence encodes CASSTGPVVNEQFF.

This rearrangement joins TRBV2 to TRBJ1-3; TRBD1 aligns across 7 bases. Germline V gives CDR1 SNHLY, CDR2 FYNNEI. The CDR3 is 16 amino acids. V was clipped by 2 bases and J by 1 base; unmatched bases: 5. This CDR3 is CASSERGTVSGNTIYF. In DNA, the CDR3 is TGTGCCAGCAGTGAAAGAGGGACAGTTTCTGGAAACACCATATATTTT.

The chain is built from TRBV18 and TRBJ1-4; D remains unclear. CDR3 length: 15 residues. Germline loops: CDR1 KGHSH, CDR2 LQKENI. The V end was cut by 6 bases, the J end by 5 bases, with 16 bases between. The CDR3: CASSLDGVNNEKLFF. As DNA, the CDR3 is TGTGCCAGCTCCCTGGACGGGGTCAACAATGAAAAACTGTTTTTT. Full variable domain (outside the CDR3, taken from reference TRBV18 and TRBJ1-4): NAGVMQNPRHLVRRRGQEARLRCSPMKGHSHVYWYRQLPEEGLKFMVYLQKENIIDESGMPKERFSAEFPKEGPSILRIQQVVRGDSAAYFCASSLDGVNNEKLFFGSGTQLSVL.